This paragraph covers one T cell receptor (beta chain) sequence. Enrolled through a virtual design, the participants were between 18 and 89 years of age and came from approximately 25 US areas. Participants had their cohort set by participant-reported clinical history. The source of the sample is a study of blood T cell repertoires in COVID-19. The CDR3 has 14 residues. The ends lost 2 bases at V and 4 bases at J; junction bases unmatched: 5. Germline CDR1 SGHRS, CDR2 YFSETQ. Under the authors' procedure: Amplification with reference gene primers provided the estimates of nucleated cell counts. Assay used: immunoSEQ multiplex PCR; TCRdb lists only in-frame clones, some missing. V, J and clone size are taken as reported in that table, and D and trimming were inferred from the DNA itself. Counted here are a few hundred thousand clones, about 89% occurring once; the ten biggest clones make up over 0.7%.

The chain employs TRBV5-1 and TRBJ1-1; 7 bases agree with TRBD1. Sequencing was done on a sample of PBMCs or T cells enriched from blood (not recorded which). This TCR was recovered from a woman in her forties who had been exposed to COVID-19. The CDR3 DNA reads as TGCGCCAGCAGCTTAACGACAGGGATCACTGAAGCTTTCTTT. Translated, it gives CASSLTTGITEAFF.